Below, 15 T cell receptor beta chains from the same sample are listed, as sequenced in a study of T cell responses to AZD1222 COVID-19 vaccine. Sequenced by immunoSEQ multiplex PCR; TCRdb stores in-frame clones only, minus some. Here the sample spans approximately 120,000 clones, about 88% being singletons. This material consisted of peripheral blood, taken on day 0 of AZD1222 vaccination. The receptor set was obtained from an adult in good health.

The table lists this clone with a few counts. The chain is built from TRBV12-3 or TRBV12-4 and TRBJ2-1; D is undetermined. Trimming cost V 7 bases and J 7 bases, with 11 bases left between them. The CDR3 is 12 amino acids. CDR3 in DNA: TGTGCCAGCATCTCGGGTGGTAATGAGCAGTTCTTC. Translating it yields CASISGGNEQFF.

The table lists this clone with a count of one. The CDR3 region is CASSFLAGSSYEQYV. The CDR3 nucleotides are TGTGCCAGCAGTTTCTTAGCGGGCAGCTCCTACGAGCAGTACGTC. The V gene is TRBV27, the J gene TRBJ2-7; TRBD2 matches at 7 bases. V gave up 3 bases and J gave up 0 bases; unmatched junction bases: 5. There are 15 residues in the CDR3. Germline V lookup: CDR1 MNHEY, CDR2 SMNVEV (reference sequence).

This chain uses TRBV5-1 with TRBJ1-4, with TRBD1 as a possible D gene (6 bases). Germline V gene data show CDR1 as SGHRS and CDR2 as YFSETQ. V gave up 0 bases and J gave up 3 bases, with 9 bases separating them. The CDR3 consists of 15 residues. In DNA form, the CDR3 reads TGCGCCAGCAGCTTGGCTGGACAGTCTAATGAAAAACTGTTTTTT. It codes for CASSLAGQSNEKLFF.

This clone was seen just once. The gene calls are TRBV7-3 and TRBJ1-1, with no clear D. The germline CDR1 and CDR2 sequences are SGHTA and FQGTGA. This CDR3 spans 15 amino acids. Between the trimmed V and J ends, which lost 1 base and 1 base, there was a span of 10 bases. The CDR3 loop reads CASSLSGAWNTEAFF. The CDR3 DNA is TGTGCCAGCAGCTTAAGCGGAGCCTGGAACACTGAAGCTTTCTTT.

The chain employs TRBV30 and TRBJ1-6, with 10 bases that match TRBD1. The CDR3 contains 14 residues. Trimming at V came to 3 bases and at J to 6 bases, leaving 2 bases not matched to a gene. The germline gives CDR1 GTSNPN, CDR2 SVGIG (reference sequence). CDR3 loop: CAWRGQGSNSPLHF. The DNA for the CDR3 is TGTGCCTGGAGGGGACAGGGGTCTAATTCACCCCTCCACTTT.

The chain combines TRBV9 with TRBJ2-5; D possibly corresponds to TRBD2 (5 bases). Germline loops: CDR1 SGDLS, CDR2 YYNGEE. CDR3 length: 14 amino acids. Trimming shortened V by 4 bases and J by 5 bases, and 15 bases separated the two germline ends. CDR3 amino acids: CASSPREGAETQYF. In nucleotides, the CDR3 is TGTGCCAGCAGCCCTAGAGAGGGTGCCGAGACCCAGTACTTC.

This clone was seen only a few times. In nucleotides, the CDR3 is TGCGCCAGCAGCTTTGGACAGGGGACAGATACGCAGTATTTT. It codes for CASSFGQGTDTQYF. The rearrangement links TRBV5-1 to TRBJ2-3, with 9 bases fitting TRBD1. Trimming cost V 2 bases and J 3 bases; bases outside gene matches: 1. The CDR3 extends over 14 amino acids. Germline V gene sequence: CDR1 SGHRS, CDR2 YFSETQ.

The DNA of the CDR3 is TGTGCCAGCAGCTTAGCGACCGGGACTGAAGCTTTCTTT. This encodes CASSLATGTEAFF. The V call is TRBV7-2, the J call TRBJ1-1; no reliable D call. This CDR3 is built from 13 residues. V gave up 0 bases and J gave up 5 bases, with 7 bases separating them. CDR1 and CDR2 (germline): SGHTA, FQGNSA.

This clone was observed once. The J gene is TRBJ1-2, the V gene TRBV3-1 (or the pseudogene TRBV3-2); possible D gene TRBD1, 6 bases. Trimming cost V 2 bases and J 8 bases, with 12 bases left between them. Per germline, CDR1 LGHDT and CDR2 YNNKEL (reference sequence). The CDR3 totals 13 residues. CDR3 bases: TGTGCCAGCAGCCAACTACAGGGCGGGGGCTACACCTTC. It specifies CASSQLQGGGYTF.

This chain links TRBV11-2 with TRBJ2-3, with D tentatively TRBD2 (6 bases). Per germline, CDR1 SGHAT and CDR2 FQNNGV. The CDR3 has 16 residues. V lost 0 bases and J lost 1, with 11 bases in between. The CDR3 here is CASSLDGGWGTDTQYF. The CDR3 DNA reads TGTGCCAGCAGCTTAGATGGGGGGTGGGGCACAGATACGCAGTATTTT.

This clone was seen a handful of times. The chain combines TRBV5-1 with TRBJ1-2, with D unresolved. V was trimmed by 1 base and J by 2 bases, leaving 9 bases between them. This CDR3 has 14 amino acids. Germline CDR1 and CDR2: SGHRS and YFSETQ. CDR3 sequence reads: CASSLTSTNYGYTF. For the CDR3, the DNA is TGCGCCAGCAGCTTGACAAGCACGAACTATGGCTACACCTTC.

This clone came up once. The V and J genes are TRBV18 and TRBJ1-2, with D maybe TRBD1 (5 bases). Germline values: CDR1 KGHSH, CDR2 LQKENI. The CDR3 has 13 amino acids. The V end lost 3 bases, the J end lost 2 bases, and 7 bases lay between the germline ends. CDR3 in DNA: TGTGCCAGCTCACCGACAGACAACTATGGCTACACCTTC. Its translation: CASSPTDNYGYTF.

CDR3 bases: TGTGCCAGCAGCCCCAAGCAGGAGGGTCTACGACCCCTCCACTTT. Translated: CASSPKQEGLRPLHF. The rearrangement joins TRBV14 to TRBJ1-6; no clear D. This CDR3 contains 15 residues. Germline assignment: CDR1 SGHDN and CDR2 FVKESK. Trimming cost V 4 bases and J 12 bases, with 19 bases left between them.

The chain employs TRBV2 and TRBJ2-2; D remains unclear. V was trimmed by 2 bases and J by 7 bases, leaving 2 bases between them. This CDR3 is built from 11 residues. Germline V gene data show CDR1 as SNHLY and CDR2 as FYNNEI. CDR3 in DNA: TGTGCCAGCAGTGAATTCGGGGAGCTGTTTTTT. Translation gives CASSEFGELFF.

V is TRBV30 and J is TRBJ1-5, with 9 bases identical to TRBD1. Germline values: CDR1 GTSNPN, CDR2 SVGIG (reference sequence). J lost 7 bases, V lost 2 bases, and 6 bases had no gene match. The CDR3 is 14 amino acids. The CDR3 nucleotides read TGTGCCTGGAGTAAGGACAGGGGAGGACAGCCCCAGCATTTT. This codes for CAWSKDRGGQPQHF.